The 26 T cell receptor beta chains below come from one sample, sequenced in a study of early T cells in non-severe SARS-CoV-2 infection listed by TCRdb under 2021. The library came from 5' RACE. The listed sequencing device is NextSeq 500. TCRdb handled the public reads itself, with Q25 trimming in fastp and clone calling in MiXCR, and kept productive beta chains. When rows share a CDR3 protein, they turn into one entry using the most common DNA and genes. This sample is represented by about 69,000 distinct CDR3 sequences; approximately 4.6% of them were singletons. About 3.6% of the sample comes from the top ten. This sample comprised whole blood, obtained at baseline. The receptors shown here come from an adult who was a healthcare worker with PCR-confirmed SARS-CoV-2 infection or an uninfected control (not recorded which). The donor label of this sample is uncertain.

V is TRBV7-9 and J is TRBJ2-3, with 7 bases identical to TRBD1. J lost 1 base, V lost 3 bases, and 7 bases had no gene match. Germline V gene sequence: CDR1 SEHNR, CDR2 FQNEAQ (reference sequence). This CDR3 contains 16 residues. CDR3 nucleotide sequence: TGTGCCAGCAGCTTCCTCCGACAGGGCCGCACAGATACGCAGTATTTT. Its protein is CASSFLRQGRTDTQYF.

V gene TRBV7-2 combines with J gene TRBJ1-1; weak D call: TRBD1 (5 bases). The CDR3 consists of 15 residues. The V gene's germline CDR1 is SGHTA and CDR2 FQGNSA. V gave up 0 bases and J gave up 5 bases, with 13 bases separating them. DNA of the CDR3: TGTGCCAGCAGCTTAGCAGTCAGGGTGGGGACTGAAGCTTTCTTT. Translated: CASSLAVRVGTEAFF. The full variable domain, in which reference TRBV7-2 and TRBJ1-1 provide the parts outside the CDR3, is GAGVSQSPSNKVTEKGKDVELRCDPISGHTALYWYRQSLGQGLEFLIYFQGNSAPDKSGLPSDRFSAERTGGSVSTLTIQRTQQEDSAVYLCASSLAVRVGTEAFFGQGTRLTVV.

This clonotype was seen many times. The rearrangement joins TRBV18 to TRBJ2-3; unclear D gene. V was pared by 3 bases and J by 5 bases, with 3 bases between. The CDR3 length is 11 residues. In germline, CDR1 is KGHSH, CDR2 LQKENI. CDR3: CASSPQDTQYF. The CDR3, as DNA: TGTGCCAGCTCACCCCAAGATACGCAGTATTTT. Filled out from reference TRBV18 and TRBJ2-3, the complete variable domain reads NAGVMQNPRHLVRRRGQEARLRCSPMKGHSHVYWYRQLPEEGLKFMVYLQKENIIDESGMPKERFSAEFPKEGPSILRIQQVVRGDSAAYFCASSPQDTQYFGPGTRLTVL.

This clonotype was recorded at least ten times. The CDR3 bases are TGTGCCAGCACCACCAACCTCCTACAGTTCTATGGCTACACCTTC. Translating gives CASTTNLLQFYGYTF. The chain carries TRBV28 and TRBJ1-2; D remains unclear. With 7 bases removed from V and 4 bases from J, the gap between germline ends came to 19 bases. From germline, CDR1 is MDHEN and CDR2 SYDVKM. The CDR3 is made up of 15 amino acids.

This clonotype showed up many times. The chain couples TRBV6-5 to TRBJ1-1, with no clear D. Germline CDR1 reads MNHEY; CDR2 reads SVGAGI. V was clipped by 2 bases and J by 4 bases, with 8 bases between them. CDR3 length: 13 amino acids. The DNA for the CDR3 is TGTGCCAGCAGTTACCGTGGGGTCACTGAAGCTTTCTTT. It codes for CASSYRGVTEAFF.

V and J are TRBV5-6 and TRBJ1-1; no definite D call. Per the germline V gene, CDR1 is SGHDT and CDR2 is YYEEEE. V shed 5 bases and J shed 4 bases, with 15 bases lying between them. The CDR3 covers 14 residues. The CDR3 is CASRYDGLRTEAFF. For the CDR3, the DNA is TGTGCCAGCAGGTATGACGGGCTGCGCACTGAAGCTTTCTTT.

This clonotype was picked up a small number of times. This rearrangement joins TRBV5-1 to TRBJ1-1; a weak D match, TRBD1 (6 bases). This CDR3 region has 14 residues. CDR1 and CDR2 (germline): SGHRS, YFSETQ. The germline V and J ends were trimmed by 1 base and 1 base, with 8 bases remaining between them. The CDR3 nucleotides read TGCGCCAGCAGCTTGAACAGGGCGAACACTGAAGCTTTCTTT. Its translation is CASSLNRANTEAFF.

This clonotype was recorded many times. The chain recombines TRBV18 with TRBJ2-1; 8 nucleotides agree with TRBD2. The J segment lost 7 bases and the V segment lost 6 bases, leaving 14 bases of the junction unmatched. The CDR3 sequence is 16 residues long. Germline assignment: CDR1 KGHSH and CDR2 LQKENI. For the CDR3, the DNA is TGTGCCAGCTCCCTTAATAGCGGGGCCTCGAGGAATGAGCAGTTCTTC. It yields the protein CASSLNSGASRNEQFF.

CDR3 nucleotides: TGTGCCAGCAGCTCGGCTGCGGATACGCAGTATTTT. Residues: CASSSAADTQYF. The V call is TRBV7-2, the J call TRBJ2-3; D is undetermined. V was clipped by 4 bases and J by 6 bases, with 8 bases between them. The CDR3 totals 12 residues. Germline assignment: CDR1 SGHTA and CDR2 FQGNSA.

This clonotype was observed a handful of times. The CDR3 sequence is CASSTDRQETQYF. In DNA form, the CDR3 reads TGTGCCAGCTCTACCGACAGACAAGAGACCCAGTACTTC. The rearrangement joins TRBV18 to TRBJ2-5; the D gene is possibly TRBD1 (5 bases). The CDR3 contains 13 residues. Looked up from germline, CDR1 is KGHSH and CDR2 is LQKENI. Trimming took 6 bases from V and 2 from J, leaving 10 bases between them. Together with reference TRBV18 and TRBJ2-5, the CDR3 gives the full variable domain: NAGVMQNPRHLVRRRGQEARLRCSPMKGHSHVYWYRQLPEEGLKFMVYLQKENIIDESGMPKERFSAEFPKEGPSILRIQQVVRGDSAAYFCASSTDRQETQYFGPGTRLLVL.

This clonotype has at least ten counts. Written as DNA, the CDR3 is TGCGCCAGCAGTGAGTCGGGGAAGTATGGCTACACCTTC. It encodes CASSESGKYGYTF. This chain connects TRBV10-1 to TRBJ1-2, with no clear D. V lost 0 bases to trimming and J lost 5 bases, with 7 bases between them. CDR1 and CDR2 from the germline V gene are WNHNN and SYGVQD (reference sequence). The CDR3 spans 13 residues.

This clonotype has a handful of counts. This chain links TRBV29-1 with TRBJ2-5; the D is unclear. The V and J ends lost 8 bases and 5 bases respectively, with 12 bases between them. CDR1 SQVTM and CDR2 ANQGSEA come from the germline V gene. CDR3 length: 11 amino acids. As DNA, the CDR3 is TGCAGCTCCTTTCACTTGGAGACCCAGTACTTC. As protein: CSSFHLETQYF.

Ten or more counts support this clonotype. The chain carries TRBV6-6 and TRBJ1-6; D gene uncertain. Trimming took 0 bases from V and 4 from J, leaving 4 bases between them. The CDR3 contains 14 residues. Germline-derived CDR1 and CDR2 are MNHNY and SVGAGI (reference sequence). The CDR3 nucleotides are TGTGCCAGCAGTTACTCGGGTTATAATTCACCCCTCCACTTT. This codes for CASSYSGYNSPLHF.

This clonotype was picked up a small number of times. V and J are TRBV9 and TRBJ2-1; weak D call: TRBD2 (5 bases). V lost 3 bases and J lost 9, with 16 bases in between. From germline, CDR1 is SGDLS and CDR2 YYNGEE. The CDR3 runs 14 residues. The CDR3 reads CASSAPPGVGEQFF. The CDR3 region has the DNA TGTGCCAGCAGCGCCCCCCCCGGGGTTGGTGAGCAGTTCTTC.

This clonotype was recorded at least ten times. The chain links TRBV27 to TRBJ1-5; weak D call: TRBD1 (6 bases). This CDR3 region has 14 residues. Trimming pared 5 bases from V and 2 bases from J, leaving 10 bases between. CDR1 is MNHEY and CDR2 is SMNVEV in the germline V gene (reference sequence). The CDR3 region has the DNA TGTGCCAGCAGTGTCCACAGGGGCAATCAGCCCCAGCATTTT. Translating gives CASSVHRGNQPQHF.

The chain recombines TRBV20-1 with TRBJ2-3; tentative D call: TRBD2 (6 bases). V dropped 4 bases and J dropped 2 bases, with 10 bases sitting between them. The CDR3 runs 13 residues. CDR1 and CDR2 from the germline V gene are DFQATT and SNEGSKA (reference sequence). The CDR3 DNA reads TGCAGTGCTAAGGCTAGCGCCACAGATACGCAGTATTTT. It is translated as CSAKASATDTQYF.

This clonotype was detected ten times or more. The chain carries TRBV6-2 or TRBV6-3 and TRBJ2-1; TRBD2 matches 13 bases. The CDR3 sequence is 15 residues long. Germline trimming cut 8 bases from V and 6 bases from J; bases unmatched to any gene: 7. Germline CDR1 is MNHEY and CDR2 is SVGEGT. The CDR3 region is CASYSGTSGINEQFF. The CDR3 DNA reads TGTGCCAGCTACAGCGGGACTAGCGGGATCAATGAGCAGTTCTTC.

This clonotype was found a few times. J is TRBJ2-1 and V is TRBV13; 9 bases are shared with TRBD1. The CDR3 spans 15 residues. Germline V gives CDR1 PRHDT, CDR2 FYEKMQ (reference sequence). The trim removed 5 bases at V and 7 bases at J, leaving 9 bases unmatched. The DNA for the CDR3 is TGTGCCAGCAGCCTCACCCTGACAGGGGGAAATGAGCAGTTCTTC. Translation: CASSLTLTGGNEQFF.

There are many counts of this clonotype. This sequence joins TRBV7-6 and TRBJ2-1; D gene uncertain. The CDR3 runs to 14 residues. Trimming removed 4 bases from V and 6 bases from J, with 13 bases in between. Germline V lookup: CDR1 SGHVS, CDR2 FNYEAQ. The CDR3 reads CASSSRKGSNEQFF. In DNA, the CDR3 is TGTGCCAGCAGCTCTAGGAAGGGAAGCAATGAGCAGTTCTTC.

This clonotype was seen a few times. The chain uses TRBV2 and TRBJ1-1; unclear D gene. The CDR3 is made up of 15 amino acids. From germline, CDR1 is SNHLY and CDR2 FYNNEI. Trimming cost V 4 bases and J 1 base, with 13 bases left between them. This CDR3 is CASSGILAANTEAFF. For the CDR3, the DNA is TGTGCCAGCAGTGGTATCTTAGCAGCGAACACTGAAGCTTTCTTT. Combining the CDR3 with reference TRBV2 and TRBJ1-1 gives the whole variable domain EPEVTQTPSHQVTQMGQEVILRCVPISNHLYFYWYRQILGQKVEFLVSFYNNEISEKSEIFDDQFSVERPDGSNFTLKIRSTKLEDSAMYFCASSGILAANTEAFFGQGTRLTVV.

This clonotype was found many times. The chain recombines TRBV5-1 with TRBJ1-1, with D unclear. This CDR3 is built from 15 residues. V was pared by 0 bases and J by 4 bases, with 13 bases between. The germline V gene encodes CDR1 SGHRS and CDR2 YFSETQ. The CDR3 DNA reads as TGCGCCAGCAGCTTGGCCGACCGGATGGCCACTGAAGCTTTCTTT. Its protein product is CASSLADRMATEAFF.

The V gene is TRBV5-8, the J gene TRBJ1-3, with D hard to call. This CDR3 region has 13 residues. CDR1 is SGHTS and CDR2 is YDEGEE in the germline V gene. Trimming cost V 0 bases and J 6 bases, with 7 bases left between them. Here the CDR3 DNA reads TGTGCCAGCAGCTTGGGGGCCTCAAACACCATATATTTT. This translates into CASSLGASNTIYF. Together with reference TRBV5-8 and TRBJ1-3, the CDR3 gives the full variable domain: EAGVTQSPTHLIKTRGQQATLRCSPISGHTSVYWYQQALGLGLQFLLWYDEGEERNRGNFPPRFSGRQFPNYSSELNVNALELEDSALYLCASSLGASNTIYFGEGSWLTVV.

Ten or more counts support this clonotype. The V and J genes are TRBV20-1 and TRBJ2-7; 7 nucleotides line up with TRBD2. V dropped 3 bases and J dropped 1; count of bases not matched to a gene: 3. Germline V gene sequence: CDR1 DFQATT, CDR2 SNEGSKA (reference sequence). The CDR3 runs 13 residues. The CDR3 coding sequence is TGCAGTGCTAGTACGGGGGGATCCTACGAGCAGTACTTC. Encoded protein: CSASTGGSYEQYF.

This clonotype has more than one count but fewer than ten. Here the CDR3 DNA reads TGTGCCAGCAGCGGATCCGGGACCGCCTACGAGCAGTACTTC. Its translation: CASSGSGTAYEQYF. The chain recombines TRBV9 with TRBJ2-7; D tentatively reads TRBD1 or TRBD2 (5 bases each). Looked up from germline, CDR1 is SGDLS and CDR2 is YYNGEE. The CDR3 consists of 14 residues. The ends were cut back, 3 bases at V and 2 bases at J, with 12 bases in the middle.

In this sample, this clonotype turned up many times. The gene calls are TRBV28 and TRBJ2-1; D may be TRBD1 (6 bases). Germline assignment: CDR1 MDHEN and CDR2 SYDVKM. Trimming shortened V by 8 bases and J by 6 bases, and 8 bases separated the two germline ends. The CDR3 totals 11 residues. CDR3 sequence: CASRGGNEQFF. CDR3 nucleotide sequence: TGTGCCAGCCGAGGGGGCAATGAGCAGTTCTTC.

The genes are TRBV30 and TRBJ1-2, with TRBD1 as a possible D gene (6 bases). V lost 4 bases and J 5 bases, leaving 11 bases between the germline ends. The CDR3 spans 12 residues. Per the germline V gene, CDR1 is GTSNPN and CDR2 is SVGIG (reference sequence). The CDR3 sequence: CAWNQDSYGYTF. CDR3 coding DNA: TGTGCCTGGAACCAGGACAGTTATGGCTACACCTTC. Variable domain in full (rest from reference TRBV30 and TRBJ1-2): SQTIHQWPATLVQPVGSPLSLECTVEGTSNPNLYWYRQAAGRGLQLLFYSVGIGQISSEVPQNLSASRPQDRQFILSSKKLLLSDSGFYLCAWNQDSYGYTFGSGTRLTVV.